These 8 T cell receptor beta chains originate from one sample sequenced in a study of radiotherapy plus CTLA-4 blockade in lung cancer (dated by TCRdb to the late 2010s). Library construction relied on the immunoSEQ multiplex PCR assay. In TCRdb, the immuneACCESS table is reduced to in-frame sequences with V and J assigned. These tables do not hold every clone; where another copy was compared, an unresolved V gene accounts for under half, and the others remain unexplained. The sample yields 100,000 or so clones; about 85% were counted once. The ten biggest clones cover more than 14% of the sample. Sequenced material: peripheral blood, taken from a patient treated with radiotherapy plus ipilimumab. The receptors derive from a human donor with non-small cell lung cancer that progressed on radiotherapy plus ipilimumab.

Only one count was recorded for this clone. The CDR3 protein is CASIAPGQNYEQYF. As DNA, the CDR3 is TGTGCCAGCATCGCCCCGGGACAAAACTACGAGCAGTACTTC. The V and J genes are TRBV28 and TRBJ2-7, with a weak D call TRBD1 (6 bases). Germline loops: CDR1 MDHEN, CDR2 SYDVKM. V was shortened by 7 bases and J by 3 bases, with 16 bases between the two germline ends. This CDR3 contains 14 residues.

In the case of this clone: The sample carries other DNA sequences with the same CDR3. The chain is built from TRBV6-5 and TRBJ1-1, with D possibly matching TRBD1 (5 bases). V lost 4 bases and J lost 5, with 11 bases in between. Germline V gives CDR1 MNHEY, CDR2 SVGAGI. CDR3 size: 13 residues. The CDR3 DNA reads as TGTGCCAGCAGTTCGTACGGGGGAACTGAAGCTTTCTTT. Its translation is CASSSYGGTEAFF.

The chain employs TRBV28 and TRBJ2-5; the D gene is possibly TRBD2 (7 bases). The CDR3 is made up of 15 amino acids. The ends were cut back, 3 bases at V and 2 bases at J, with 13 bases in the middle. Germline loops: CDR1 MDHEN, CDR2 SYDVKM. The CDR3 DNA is TGTGCCAGCAGTTTTTGGGGGGGCGGACAAGAGACCCAGTACTTC. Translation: CASSFWGGGQETQYF.

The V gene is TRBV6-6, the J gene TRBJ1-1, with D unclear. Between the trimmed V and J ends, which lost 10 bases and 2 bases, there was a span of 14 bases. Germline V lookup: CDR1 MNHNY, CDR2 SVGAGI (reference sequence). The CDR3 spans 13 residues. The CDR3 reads CAIIGQRNTEAFF. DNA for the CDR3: TGTGCCATTATCGGGCAGAGAAACACTGAAGCTTTCTTT.

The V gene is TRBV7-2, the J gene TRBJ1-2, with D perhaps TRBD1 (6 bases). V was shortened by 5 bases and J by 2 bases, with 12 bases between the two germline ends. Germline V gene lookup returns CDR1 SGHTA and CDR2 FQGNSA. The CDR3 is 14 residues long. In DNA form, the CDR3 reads TGTGCCAGCAGCCCTGGACAGAGAAACTATGGCTACACCTTC. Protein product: CASSPGQRNYGYTF.

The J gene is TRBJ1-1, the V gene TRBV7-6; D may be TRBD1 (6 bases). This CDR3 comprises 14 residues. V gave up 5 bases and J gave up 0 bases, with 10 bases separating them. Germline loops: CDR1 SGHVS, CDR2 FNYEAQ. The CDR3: CASSRGHLNTEAFF. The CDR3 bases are TGTGCCAGCAGCAGGGGACACCTGAACACTGAAGCTTTCTTT.

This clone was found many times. CDR3 residues: CASSLGLAMGYEQYF. The CDR3 DNA follows: TGTGCCAGCAGCCTTGGACTAGCGATGGGCTACGAGCAGTACTTC. The chain combines TRBV4-2 with TRBJ2-7, with 9 bases fitting TRBD2. CDR3 length equals 15 residues. The V gene's germline CDR1 is LGHNA and CDR2 YNFKEQ. V trimming: 4 bases; J trimming: 3 bases; junction bases outside the gene matches: 7.

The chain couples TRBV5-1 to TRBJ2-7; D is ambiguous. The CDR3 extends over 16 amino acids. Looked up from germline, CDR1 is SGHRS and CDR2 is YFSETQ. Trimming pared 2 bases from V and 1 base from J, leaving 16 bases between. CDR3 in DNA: TGCGCCAGCAGCTTTGGCCCCGGGCCCTTATCCTACGAGCAGTACTTC. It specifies CASSFGPGPLSYEQYF.